This entry lists 18 T cell receptor beta chains sequenced from one sample in a study of blood T cell repertoires in COVID-19. Sequencing was performed with immunoSEQ multiplex PCR; in TCRdb, only in-frame clones are kept and a portion is missing. The sample consists of some 290,000 clones, just under 90% of them appearing once. Sequenced material: PBMCs or T cells enriched from blood (not recorded which). These TCRs come from a woman aged 25 to 39 who had recovered from COVID-19.

V is TRBV11-2 and J is TRBJ2-1; D gene unclear. The V end lost 5 bases, the J end lost 7 bases, and 24 bases lay between the germline ends. The CDR3 is 17 residues long. CDR1 and CDR2 from the germline V gene are SGHAT and FQNNGV. The CDR3 DNA reads as TGTGCCAGCAGCCCTACCCGCCGGGTCCTCGGCAAGAATGAGCAGTTCTTC. Protein: CASSPTRRVLGKNEQFF. Supplemented by reference TRBV11-2 and TRBJ2-1, the full variable domain reads EAGVAQSPRYKIIEKRQSVAFWCNPISGHATLYWYQQILGQGPKLLIQFQNNGVVDDSQLPKDRFSAERLKGVDSTLKIQPAKLEDSAVYLCASSPTRRVLGKNEQFFGPGTRLTVL.

V and J are TRBV5-1 and TRBJ2-2, with D tentatively TRBD1 (5 bases). The germline gives CDR1 SGHRS, CDR2 YFSETQ. This CDR3 contains 14 residues. Trimming pared 1 base from V and 7 bases from J, leaving 11 bases between. The DNA of the CDR3 is TGCGCCAGCAGCTTGCGGCAGGGCCTCGGGGAGCTGTTTTTT. It codes for CASSLRQGLGELFF.

The chain combines TRBV15 with TRBJ1-1, with a possible D match to TRBD1 (6 bases). The CDR3 length is 13 residues. Germline-derived CDR1 and CDR2 are LNHNV and YYDKDF (reference sequence). The V end was cut by 2 bases, the J end by 8 bases, with 12 bases between. CDR3: CATSRPPTGEAFF. The CDR3 DNA is TGTGCCACCAGCAGACCCCCGACAGGAGAAGCTTTCTTT.

The chain employs TRBV14 and TRBJ1-2; 8 bases agree with TRBD1. The CDR3 is 15 residues long. Per germline, CDR1 SGHDN and CDR2 FVKESK. The ends lost 1 base at V and 4 bases at J; junction bases unmatched: 5. This chain's CDR3 is CASSQVGTGAYGYTF. The DNA of the CDR3 is TGTGCCAGCAGCCAAGTGGGGACAGGAGCCTATGGCTACACCTTC.

This chain joins TRBV7-9 and TRBJ1-5; D remains ambiguous. With 5 bases removed from V and 0 bases from J, the gap between germline ends came to 17 bases. The CDR3 consists of 17 residues. Germline V gene lookup returns CDR1 SEHNR and CDR2 FQNEAQ (reference sequence). In nucleotides, the CDR3 is TGTGCCAGCAGCCCCCTAGGCATGAGTGATAGCAATCAGCCCCAGCATTTT. Its protein is CASSPLGMSDSNQPQHF.

The genes are TRBV2 and TRBJ2-2; 7 nucleotides line up with TRBD2. Germline CDR1 and CDR2: SNHLY and FYNNEI. The CDR3 is made up of 14 amino acids. The ends lost 4 bases at V and 6 bases at J; junction bases unmatched: 5. The CDR3 sequence is CASSGPGLAGELFF. CDR3 coding DNA: TGTGCCAGCAGTGGACCCGGACTAGCCGGGGAGCTGTTTTTT.

CDR3 bases: TGTGCCAGTAGTAGGGGACAGCCGGGAGTAACCGGGGAGCTGTTTTTT. Translated: CASSRGQPGVTGELFF. The chain combines TRBV19 with TRBJ2-2; weak D call: TRBD1 (7 bases). The CDR3 sequence is 16 residues long. Germline V CDR1 and CDR2: LNHDA, SQIVND (reference sequence). V was clipped by 4 bases and J by 5 bases, with 17 bases between them.

V gene TRBV4-1 combines with J gene TRBJ2-7; 16 nucleotides line up with TRBD2. Trimming at V came to 1 base and at J to 1 base, leaving 10 bases not matched to a gene. Per germline, CDR1 MGHRA and CDR2 YSYEKL. The CDR3 consists of 20 residues. DNA of the CDR3: TGCGCCAGCAGCCAAGGAGGAATGGGGACTAGCGGGAGGGCGTCCTACGAGCAGTACTTC. Encoded protein: CASSQGGMGTSGRASYEQYF.

J is TRBJ1-4 and V is TRBV30; D is perhaps TRBD1 (5 bases). CDR1 and CDR2 (germline): GTSNPN, SVGIG (reference sequence). CDR3 length: 15 residues. V shed 0 bases and J shed 3 bases, with 11 bases lying between them. The CDR3 loop is CAWSVGTGANEKLFF. CDR3 nucleotide sequence: TGTGCCTGGAGTGTAGGTACAGGAGCTAATGAAAAACTGTTTTTT.

The rearrangement joins TRBV13 to TRBJ2-7, with 10 bases matching TRBD1. This CDR3 has 16 amino acids. V lost 5 bases, J lost 0 bases, and 7 bases stayed unmatched. From germline, CDR1 is PRHDT and CDR2 FYEKMQ (reference sequence). The CDR3 region is CASSTPGQGFSYEQYF. The CDR3 DNA sequence: TGTGCCAGCAGCACTCCGGGACAGGGGTTCTCCTACGAGCAGTACTTC.

The chain has TRBV19 and TRBJ2-3; perhaps TRBD2 as D (5 bases). The CDR3 is 12 amino acids. V was clipped by 8 bases and J by 4 bases, with 10 bases between them. The germline V gene encodes CDR1 LNHDA and CDR2 SQIVND (reference sequence). CDR3 residues: CASGSRSDTQYF. DNA of the CDR3: TGTGCCAGTGGGAGTAGGTCAGATACGCAGTATTTT.

The chain is built from TRBV5-5 and TRBJ2-7, with 12 bases lining up with TRBD2. The CDR3 is 15 amino acids. The V and J ends lost 4 bases and 1 base, in that order; junction bases with no gene match: 3. Germline V gene sequence: CDR1 SGHKS, CDR2 YYEKEE (reference sequence). CDR3 in amino acids: CASSEGLAGSYEQYF. CDR3 DNA sequence: TGTGCCAGCAGCGAAGGACTAGCGGGATCCTACGAGCAGTACTTC.

The chain recombines TRBV7-2 with TRBJ2-3; 10 nucleotides align to TRBD2. J lost 6 bases, V lost 2 bases, and 8 bases had no gene match. The CDR3 consists of 16 residues. The germline V gene encodes CDR1 SGHTA and CDR2 FQGNSA. CDR3 DNA sequence: TGTGCCAGCAGCTTAAGGTTAGCGGGAGGCCGGGATACGCAGTATTTT. Protein sequence: CASSLRLAGGRDTQYF.

This chain joins TRBV6-2 or TRBV6-3 and TRBJ2-2, with D possibly being TRBD2 (6 bases). Trimming stripped 4 bases from V and 6 bases from J, with 15 bases between. From germline, CDR1 is MNHEY and CDR2 SVGEGT. The CDR3 has 15 residues. The CDR3: CASSWAGTGAGELFF. The CDR3 nucleotides read TGTGCCAGCAGTTGGGCGGGAACTGGCGCCGGGGAGCTGTTTTTT.

This rearrangement joins TRBV19 to TRBJ1-5; D possibly corresponds to TRBD1 (6 bases). The CDR3 is made up of 16 amino acids. The V end lost 3 bases, the J end lost 1 base, and 13 bases lay between the germline ends. Germline-derived CDR1 and CDR2 are LNHDA and SQIVND (reference sequence). The CDR3 spells CASSITRGESNQPQHF. CDR3 nucleotide sequence: TGTGCCAGTAGTATCACCAGGGGAGAAAGCAATCAGCCCCAGCATTTT.

The chain uses TRBV7-6 and TRBJ1-4; 8 positions agree with TRBD1. Trimming removed 2 bases from V and 5 bases from J; junction bases left unmatched: 4. This CDR3 is 15 amino acids long. Germline CDR1 reads SGHVS; CDR2 reads FNYEAQ. The CDR3 sequence: CASSLSPGGNEKLFF. CDR3 sequence (DNA): TGTGCCAGCAGCTTATCGCCAGGGGGCAATGAAAAACTGTTTTTT.

This clone was counted only a few times. This chain connects TRBV28 to TRBJ1-5, with a weak D call TRBD1 (5 bases). This CDR3 region has 15 residues. The germline V gene encodes CDR1 MDHEN and CDR2 SYDVKM. Trimming removed 5 bases from V and 0 bases from J, with 11 bases in between. The CDR3 DNA follows: TGTGCCAGCAGTGCCCCAGGGTATAGCAATCAGCCCCAGCATTTT. Protein: CASSAPGYSNQPQHF.

The chain couples TRBV5-4 to TRBJ2-6; possible D gene TRBD1, 5 bases. CDR1 and CDR2 (germline): SGHNT, YYREEE (reference sequence). The CDR3 spans 17 residues. Trimming removed 2 bases from V and 2 bases from J, with 14 bases in between. CDR3 sequence reads: CASSLSPTVAGANVLTF. The CDR3 nucleotides read TGTGCCAGCAGCTTATCTCCGACAGTTGCTGGGGCCAACGTCCTGACTTTC.